The rows below give T cell receptor beta chains drawn from one sample of a study of vaccination and CD4 T cells after COVID-19. TCRdb passed the PCR reads through MiXCR, listing each CDR3 protein once. The sample includes around 18,000 distinct CDR3 sequences, 35% to 40% of them seen just once. No antigen has been identified for these receptors. The sequenced material came from CD4+ T cells from blood, cultured in vitro. These receptors were collected from a human donor who had recovered from COVID-19. Both conserved end residues are part of each CDR3. D genes are given only for firm matches. The listing skips clone size in some rows; elsewhere it reads once, few, many or a size class.

V	size	D	CDR3
TRBV28	-	-	CASVTGSFSTDTQYF
TRBV5-6	-	TRBD1	CASSAGQGAVVQGKLFF
TRBV6-5	few	TRBD1	CASSSPGTGRSGANVLTF
TRBV18	few	-	CASSPKQAGVSGYTF
TRBV4-1	-	-	CASSAPGEGEQYF
TRBV30	-	-	CAWGADEPTGNTEAFF
TRBV2	-	TRBD1	CASSDGNRGQNGYTF
TRBV10-1	few	TRBD2	CASNRAGGRSYEQYF
TRBV6-1	few	-	CASSEGVRVHSNTGELFF
TRBV10-3	-	TRBD2	CASSVLAGLAREQFF
TRBV11-2	-	TRBD1	CASSTQGGDGYTF
TRBV4-3	-	TRBD2	CASSHKLAGGADTQYF
TRBV28	-	TRBD2	CASSLWQGGPGGSTPNEQFF
TRBV20-1	-	-	CSARDARPNSYEQYF
TRBV4-2	-	-	CASSQGSYEQYF
TRBV14	-	TRBD2	CASSQGWLAGGGQETQYF